The 30 T cell receptor beta chains below all came from one sample that was sequenced in a study of T cells in Graves' hyperthyroidism and ophthalmopathy. Amplified TCR beta CDR3 regions came from RNA transcripts. Primed by the HTBI set, a first-round RT-PCR was run on the TCR CDR3. TCRdb reanalysed the multiplex PCR reads using MiXCR and keeps one entry per CDR3 protein. The sample has some 740,000 distinct CDR3 sequences; approximately 15% are singletons. Sequencing was performed on blood. These receptors were taken from a woman under 30 with Graves' hyperthyroidism.

This clonotype was counted at least ten times. The V call is TRBV5-6, the J call TRBJ2-7; 12 bases align to TRBD1. The V segment lost 3 bases and the J segment 6 bases; nucleotides outside the gene matches: 7. This CDR3 is 15 amino acids long. The germline V gene has CDR1 SGHDT and CDR2 YYEEEE. CDR3 DNA sequence: TGTGCCAGCAGCTCCCGGGACAGGGGGCCGGGCGAGCAGTACTTC. This translates into CASSSRDRGPGEQYF.

Ten or more counts support this clonotype. This chain uses TRBV12-3 or TRBV12-4 with TRBJ1-5, with 7 bases identical to TRBD1. Germline trimming cut 3 bases from V and 7 bases from J; bases unmatched to any gene: 6. The CDR3 sequence is 14 residues long. The CDR3 loop reads CASSFEGAGQPQHF. The CDR3 DNA reads TGTGCCAGCAGTTTCGAGGGGGCGGGACAGCCCCAGCATTTT.

This clonotype was counted between two and nine times. V and J are TRBV6-2 or TRBV6-3 and TRBJ2-5; 7 bases agree with TRBD2. The CDR3 runs to 16 residues. V lost 5 bases to trimming and J lost 5 bases; unmatched junction nucleotides: 14. Germline CDR1 reads MNHEY; CDR2 reads SVGEGT. The CDR3 DNA reads as TGTGCCAGCAGTCGCCGAGTAGGCGGGAGCGGTGAGACCCAGTACTTC. It translates to CASSRRVGGSGETQYF.

This clonotype showed up just a few times. The chain carries TRBV30 and TRBJ2-7, with 8 bases lining up with TRBD2. Germline V gene sequence: CDR1 GTSNPN, CDR2 SVGIG (reference sequence). V lost 4 bases to trimming and J lost 1 base; unmatched junction nucleotides: 6. The CDR3 length is 14 residues. CDR3 DNA sequence: TGTGCCTGGAATTGGGCTAGCGGGTCCTACGAGCAGTACTTC. Residues: CAWNWASGSYEQYF.

This clonotype was found many times. The rearrangement joins TRBV27 to TRBJ2-1; 9 bases agree with TRBD2. Germline CDR1 is MNHEY and CDR2 is SMNVEV (reference sequence). The V gene end was trimmed by 11 bases and the J gene end by 8 bases; junction bases not matched to a gene: 13. CDR3 size: 14 residues. CDR3 amino acids: CAGGGGGANYEQFF. The CDR3 region has the DNA TGTGCCGGCGGGGGGGGAGGGGCAAATTATGAGCAGTTCTTC.

At least ten counts were recorded for this clonotype. This rearrangement joins TRBV18 to TRBJ1-1, with no clear D. Trimming shortened V by 5 bases and J by 1 base, and 8 bases separated the two germline ends. Germline CDR1 is KGHSH and CDR2 is LQKENI. This CDR3 has 13 residues. The CDR3 reads CASSTTTNTEAFF. CDR3 nucleotides: TGTGCCAGCTCAACCACCACGAACACTGAAGCTTTCTTT.

There are many counts of this clonotype. In DNA, the CDR3 is TGTGCCAGCAGCTTTTTGGGGGACCTCAGAGCTTTCTTT. Amino acid sequence: CASSFLGDLRAFF. The V gene is TRBV13, the J gene TRBJ1-1; weak D call: TRBD1 (5 bases). Germline values: CDR1 PRHDT, CDR2 FYEKMQ (reference sequence). V was trimmed by 3 bases and J by 10 bases, leaving 15 bases between them. This CDR3 is 13 amino acids long.

This clonotype was recorded a few times. CDR3 loop: CASSLPWDRGVNTEAFF. CDR3 in DNA: TGTGCCAGCAGCTTACCATGGGACAGGGGGGTGAACACTGAAGCTTTCTTT. The chain has TRBV5-4 and TRBJ1-1, with 11 bases lining up with TRBD1. This CDR3 is built from 17 residues. Germline V lookup: CDR1 SGHNT, CDR2 YYREEE (reference sequence). V shed 2 bases and J 0 bases; nucleotides not matched to a gene: 6.

This clonotype was counted ten times or more. The chain carries TRBV18 and TRBJ2-7, with a tentative D call TRBD1 (6 bases). This CDR3 is built from 13 residues. V was clipped by 4 bases and J by 6 bases, with 13 bases between them. The germline V gene encodes CDR1 KGHSH and CDR2 LQKENI. The chain's CDR3 is CASSQSDSREQYF. The DNA for the CDR3 is TGTGCCAGCTCACAATCGGACAGTCGCGAGCAGTACTTC.

There are a few counts of this clonotype. This sequence joins TRBV20-1 and TRBJ2-3; D ambiguous. The length of the CDR3 is 15 residues. V lost 0 bases and J lost 0, with 10 bases in between. The germline V gene has CDR1 DFQATT and CDR2 SNEGSKA (reference sequence). DNA of the CDR3: TGCAGTGCTAGAGATCTGAGCGCCAGCACAGATACGCAGTATTTT. Its translation: CSARDLSASTDTQYF.

J is TRBJ1-1 and V is TRBV9; 7 nucleotides agree with TRBD1. The CDR3 is made up of 15 amino acids. V shed 1 base and J 1 base; nucleotides not matched to a gene: 4. The germline CDR1 and CDR2 sequences are SGDLS and YYNGEE. The CDR3 loop is CASSVCRTGNTEAFF. Here the CDR3 DNA reads TGTGCCAGCAGCGTATGCAGGACAGGGAACACTGAAGCTTTCTTT.

V is TRBV20-1 and J is TRBJ2-4, with D tentatively TRBD2 (6 bases). Germline V gene sequence: CDR1 DFQATT, CDR2 SNEGSKA (reference sequence). The CDR3 extends over 14 amino acids. Trimming stripped 2 bases from V and 1 base from J, with 9 bases between. CDR3 loop: CSARRREAKNIQYF. As DNA, the CDR3 is TGCAGTGCTAGACGCCGGGAGGCCAAAAACATTCAGTACTTC.

The CDR3 loop is CASSITSTPGNQPQHF. The CDR3 region has the DNA TGTGCCAGTAGTATTACAAGTACACCGGGCAATCAGCCCCAGCATTTT. The J gene is TRBJ1-5, the V gene TRBV19; no definite D call. CDR3 size: 16 residues. Deletions cut 3 bases from V and 2 bases from J, with 14 bases between. The germline CDR1 and CDR2 sequences are LNHDA and SQIVND (reference sequence).

This clonotype showed up many times. V gene TRBV28 combines with J gene TRBJ1-5; tentative D call: TRBD1 (5 bases). V lost 2 bases, J lost 0 bases, and 8 bases lay in between. CDR1 is MDHEN and CDR2 is SYDVKM in the germline V gene. The CDR3 is 15 amino acids. The CDR3 loop is CASSLHRLSNQPQHF. The CDR3 coding sequence is TGTGCCAGCAGTTTACACAGGCTTAGCAATCAGCCCCAGCATTTT.

Ten or more counts support this clonotype. V gene TRBV6-1 combines with J gene TRBJ2-7; D remains ambiguous. Trimming removed 6 bases from V and 6 bases from J, with 12 bases in between. CDR1 MNHNS and CDR2 SASEGT come from the germline V gene. This CDR3 region has 12 residues. The CDR3 is CASSTIGREQYF. The CDR3 DNA reads as TGTGCCAGCAGCACCATTGGGCGCGAGCAGTACTTC.

This clonotype has ten or more counts. The V gene is TRBV11-2, the J gene TRBJ2-7; tentative D call: TRBD1 (5 bases). Germline CDR1 and CDR2: SGHAT and FQNNGV. With 1 base removed from V and 5 bases from J, the gap between germline ends came to 12 bases. The CDR3 has 14 residues. The CDR3 region is CASSLVPGNDEQYF. The DNA for the CDR3 is TGTGCCAGCAGCTTAGTTCCAGGGAACGACGAGCAGTACTTC.

At least ten counts were recorded for this clonotype. DNA for the CDR3: TGTGCCAGCAGGGGACAGGGACCCTCCTACGAGCAGTACTTC. It translates to CASRGQGPSYEQYF. The chain joins TRBV6-1 to TRBJ2-7; 9 bases are shared with TRBD1. The length of the CDR3 is 14 residues. After removal of 6 bases from V and 0 bases from J, the junction contained 3 bases not matched to a gene. The germline gives CDR1 MNHNS, CDR2 SASEGT.

A few counts support this clonotype. The chain carries TRBV2 and TRBJ2-1, with unresolved D. Germline V gene lookup returns CDR1 SNHLY and CDR2 FYNNEI. The ends were cut back, 4 bases at V and 4 bases at J, with 14 bases in the middle. The CDR3 is 15 amino acids. CDR3 coding DNA: TGTGCCAGCAGTGTGCCCACAGTATCGTACAATGAGCAGTTCTTC. Translating it yields CASSVPTVSYNEQFF.

This chain joins TRBV28 and TRBJ2-6; D possibly matches TRBD1 or TRBD2 (6 bases each). The germline V gene has CDR1 MDHEN and CDR2 SYDVKM. CDR3 length: 17 amino acids. Trimming left V 8 bases short and J 1 base short, with 18 bases between. CDR3 in DNA: TGTGCCAGCGGCAGGTTGAGGGGGGCGTCTGGGGCCAACGTCCTGACTTTC. Translating it yields CASGRLRGASGANVLTF.

This clonotype was recorded a few times. This chain connects TRBV29-1 to TRBJ2-7; D perhaps matches TRBD1 (5 bases). In germline, CDR1 is SQVTM, CDR2 ANQGSEA. The CDR3 has 14 residues. V lost 4 bases, J lost 5 bases, and 18 bases lay in between. CDR3 loop: CSVAGAGVFDEQYF. The CDR3 nucleotides read TGCAGCGTTGCTGGGGCAGGAGTTTTTGACGAGCAGTACTTC.

This clonotype was counted between two and nine times. This chain uses TRBV27 with TRBJ2-7, with D tentatively TRBD2 (5 bases). Trimming took 2 bases from V and 2 from J, leaving 13 bases between them. Germline V gives CDR1 MNHEY, CDR2 SMNVEV (reference sequence). The CDR3 has 15 amino acids. The CDR3 is CASSLISGGPYEQYF. The CDR3 coding sequence is TGTGCCAGCAGTTTAATCAGCGGCGGTCCCTACGAGCAGTACTTC.

This chain joins TRBV28 and TRBJ2-1; no firm D call. The J call is uncertain, as TRBJ2-7 better fits the DNA end. The CDR3 runs 14 residues. The germline V gene has CDR1 MDHEN and CDR2 SYDVKM. The CDR3 loop is CASITPGRYNEQYF. CDR3 DNA sequence: TGTGCCAGCATCACCCCTGGGCGTTACAATGAGCAGTACTTC.

The rearrangement joins TRBV27 to TRBJ2-5; D is perhaps TRBD1 (6 bases). In germline, CDR1 is MNHEY, CDR2 SMNVEV (reference sequence). The CDR3 consists of 13 residues. Trimming removed 6 bases from V and 3 bases from J, with 11 bases in between. CDR3 nucleotide sequence: TGTGCCAGCAGCCTACGACAGGAAGAGACCCAGTACTTC. Residues: CASSLRQEETQYF.

This chain links TRBV11-2 with TRBJ2-1, with TRBD1 as a possible D gene (6 bases). Germline V lookup: CDR1 SGHAT, CDR2 FQNNGV. The CDR3 totals 13 residues. V lost 6 bases to trimming and J lost 5 bases, with 11 bases between them. The chain's CDR3 is CASRSNRDNEQFF. The CDR3 DNA follows: TGTGCCAGCAGAAGTAACAGGGACAATGAGCAGTTCTTC.

This clonotype has a count of ten or more. This sequence joins TRBV6-2 or TRBV6-3 and TRBJ1-5, with TRBD1 identical over 7 bases. CDR1 and CDR2 from the germline V gene are MNHEY and SVGEGT. V was clipped by 4 bases and J by 3 bases; unmatched bases: 3. There are 14 residues in the CDR3. CDR3 residues: CASSSQGLNQPQHF. DNA for the CDR3: TGTGCCAGCAGTTCACAGGGGCTCAATCAGCCCCAGCATTTT.

Only a few counts were recorded for this clonotype. The rearrangement uses TRBV4-1 and TRBJ1-2, with 11 bases identical to TRBD1. Trimming took 1 base from V and 3 from J; bases not matched to a gene: 4. CDR1 MGHRA and CDR2 YSYEKL come from the germline V gene. This CDR3 spans 16 amino acids. DNA of the CDR3: TGCGCCAGCAGCCAAGGACGGGACAGGGGGGACTATGGCTACACCTTC. Its translation is CASSQGRDRGDYGYTF.

In its sample, this clonotype was seen many times. This chain uses TRBV20-1 with TRBJ2-7; no clear D gene. The CDR3 contains 15 residues. Trimming took off 3 bases at V and 2 bases at J, with 17 bases between the two ends. Germline V gives CDR1 DFQATT, CDR2 SNEGSKA (reference sequence). CDR3 region: CSASPTADLTYEQYF. CDR3 sequence (DNA): TGCAGTGCTAGTCCGACCGCGGACCTAACCTACGAGCAGTACTTC.

The chain links TRBV29-1 to TRBJ2-5; 9 positions match TRBD1. CDR1 is SQVTM, CDR2 ANQGSEA, per germline. The ends lost 7 bases at V and 5 bases at J; junction bases unmatched: 11. The CDR3 is 14 amino acids. CDR3 in DNA: TGCAGCGCGCCATCACAGGGGGCCTGGGAGACCCAGTACTTC. Translating it yields CSAPSQGAWETQYF.

The chain uses TRBV15 and TRBJ1-5; the D gene is possibly TRBD1 (5 bases). Trimming took off 0 bases at V and 2 bases at J, with 17 bases between the two ends. CDR1 and CDR2 (germline): LNHNV, YYDKDF (reference sequence). This CDR3 region has 18 residues. DNA of the CDR3: TGTGCCACCAGCAGAGATGAGAGACAGTATGGTGGCAATCAGCCCCAGCATTTT. It yields the protein CATSRDERQYGGNQPQHF.

The table lists this clonotype with many counts. In DNA form, the CDR3 reads TGTGCCAGCAGTTTCGGGGGGTCTAGCTCCTACGAGCAGTACTTC. This encodes CASSFGGSSSYEQYF. The chain is built from TRBV12-3 or TRBV12-4 and TRBJ2-7; TRBD2 matches 7 bases. The CDR3 length is 15 residues. V was pared by 3 bases and J by 0 bases, with 5 bases of the junction left unmatched.